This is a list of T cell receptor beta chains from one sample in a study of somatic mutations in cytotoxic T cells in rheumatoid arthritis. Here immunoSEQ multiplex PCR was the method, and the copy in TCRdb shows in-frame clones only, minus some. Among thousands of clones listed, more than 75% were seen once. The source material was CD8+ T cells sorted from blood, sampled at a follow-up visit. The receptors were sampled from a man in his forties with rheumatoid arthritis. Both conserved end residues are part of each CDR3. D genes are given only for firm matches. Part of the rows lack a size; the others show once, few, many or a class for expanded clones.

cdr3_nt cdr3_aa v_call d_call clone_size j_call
TGTGCCACCAGCGGACAGTTAGATACGCAGTATTTT CATSGQLDTQYF TRBV15 - - TRBJ2-3
TGTGCCAGCAGTTCCAATCGTTGGCCCCAGCATTTT CASSSNRWPQHF TRBV28 - - TRBJ1-5
TGTGCCAGCAATAGACCGGGACTAGCGGGAGCAGATACGCAGTATTTT CASNRPGLAGADTQYF TRBV6-6 TRBD2 - TRBJ2-3
TGTGCCATCAGTGAATATCTTGGGAGGATCCCCACAGGGGAAGTTTATGGCTACACCTTC CAISEYLGRIPTGEVYGYTF TRBV10-3 TRBD1 - TRBJ1-2
TGTGCCAGCAGCTTGGGACTAGCGCGCTACAATGAGCAGTTCTTC CASSLGLARYNEQFF TRBV9 TRBD2 - TRBJ2-1
TGTGCCAGCAGCGGCCGGGGACGGCTTTACCAAGAGACCCAGTACTTC CASSGRGRLYQETQYF TRBV7-9 - - TRBJ2-5
TGCGCCAGCAGCCAAAGAGGGACAGCGAACACTGAAGCTTTCTTT CASSQRGTANTEAFF TRBV4-1 TRBD1 - TRBJ1-1
TGTGCCAGCAGCAAAGAGGGGGAAGAGACCCAGTACTTC CASSKEGEETQYF TRBV21-1 - - TRBJ2-5
TGTGCCAGCAGCTTAGCAGGCAGGGAAGCTTTCTTT CASSLAGREAFF TRBV7-8 - - TRBJ1-1
TGTGCCAGCAGCCTCGGACGAGCTGAAGCTTTCTTT CASSLGRAEAFF TRBV5-4 - - TRBJ1-1
TGTGCCAGCTCATCCGACAGGGACCCGTATGGCTACACCTTC CASSSDRDPYGYTF TRBV18 TRBD1 - TRBJ1-2
TGTGCCAGCAGTGGAAGCGGGGTGACTGAAGCTTTCTTT CASSGSGVTEAFF TRBV27 - - TRBJ1-1
TGTGCCAGCAGCGTAGCTACAGGGGGGAGGTCTGGAAACACCATATATTTT CASSVATGGRSGNTIYF TRBV9 TRBD1 - TRBJ1-3
TGTGCCAGCAGTTTACCAGACCGGGCCTCAGTAAAGGTCGGCTCCTACGAGCAGTACTTC CASSLPDRASVKVGSYEQYF TRBV28 - once TRBJ2-7
TGTGCCAGCAGCTTGCGGTACACTGAAGCTTTCTTT CASSLRYTEAFF TRBV13 - - TRBJ1-1
TGTGCCAGCAGCGCTTCTACTAGCGGGAACACAGATACGCAGTATTTT CASSASTSGNTDTQYF TRBV9 TRBD2 once TRBJ2-3
TGTGCCAGCAGCTTAATCGCAGGGATCTCCGGAGAGACCCAGTACTTC CASSLIAGISGETQYF TRBV7-2 - few TRBJ2-5
TGTGCCAGCAGCTTAGAGGGCCTCCCCATGAACACTGAAGCTTTCTTT CASSLEGLPMNTEAFF TRBV7-9 - - TRBJ1-1
TGTGCCAGCAGCACTCCGACCCTCGCCAATGAGCAGTTCTTC CASSTPTLANEQFF TRBV9 - - TRBJ2-1
TGTGCCAGCAGCCCTTACAGCTCTGGAAACACCATATATTTT CASSPYSSGNTIYF TRBV6-5 - few TRBJ1-3
TGTGCCACCTTCTCTACTCGCTATGGCTACACCTTC CATFSTRYGYTF TRBV9 - - TRBJ1-2
TGTGCCAGCAGCGTAGCCAGGGCCGGATCTGGAAACACCATATATTTT CASSVARAGSGNTIYF TRBV9 - - TRBJ1-3
TGTGCCAGCAGCTTGTGGGGGGACAGGGGGCGTCAAAAACTGTTTTTT CASSLWGDRGRQKLFF TRBV5-6 TRBD1 - TRBJ1-4
TGTGCCAGCAGATCGGCCACTATGGGACCTCTAAATCAGCCCCAGCATTTT CASRSATMGPLNQPQHF TRBV27 - - TRBJ1-5
TGTGCCAGCAGCCCCCCATCAGGATTTCCATGGGAGACCCAGTACTTC CASSPPSGFPWETQYF TRBV7-9 - - TRBJ2-5
TGTGCCAGCAGCCCGAGCGAGAACTCCTACAATGAGCAGTTCTTC CASSPSENSYNEQFF TRBV6-4 - few TRBJ2-1
TGTGCCAGCAGTAGGGCAGCCAAAAACATTCAGTACTTC CASSRAAKNIQYF TRBV13 - - TRBJ2-4
TGTGCCAGCAGCGAGGGACAGTCCTCCACAGATACGCAGTATTTT CASSEGQSSTDTQYF TRBV9 TRBD1 - TRBJ2-3
TGTGCCAGCAGCTATTGGGGATACAATGAGCAGTTCTTC CASSYWGYNEQFF TRBV11-2 - - TRBJ2-1
TGTGCCAGCTCACCCTACCCAATACGACAGGGTTCGGGAAACACCATATATTTT CASSPYPIRQGSGNTIYF TRBV18 TRBD1 - TRBJ1-3
TGTGCCAGCAGCCCCGACAGGGGGGGGGAATTAGGTGTCACTGAAGCTTTCTTT CASSPDRGGELGVTEAFF TRBV7-8 TRBD1 - TRBJ1-1